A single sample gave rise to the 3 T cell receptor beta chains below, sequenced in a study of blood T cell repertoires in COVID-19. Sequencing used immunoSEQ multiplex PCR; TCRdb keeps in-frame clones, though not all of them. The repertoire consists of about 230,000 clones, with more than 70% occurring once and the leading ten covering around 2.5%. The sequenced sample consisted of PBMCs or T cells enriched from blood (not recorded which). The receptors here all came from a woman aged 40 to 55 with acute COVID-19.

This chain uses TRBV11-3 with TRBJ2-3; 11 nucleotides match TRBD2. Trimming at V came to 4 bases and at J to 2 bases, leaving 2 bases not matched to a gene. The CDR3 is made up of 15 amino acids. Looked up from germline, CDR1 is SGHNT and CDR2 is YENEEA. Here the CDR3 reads CASSSGLAATDTQYF. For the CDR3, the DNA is TGTGCCAGCAGCTCGGGACTAGCGGCCACAGATACGCAGTATTTT.

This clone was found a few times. CDR3 region: CSVAGQASSYEQYF. The CDR3 nucleotides read TGCAGCGTCGCGGGACAGGCCTCCTCCTACGAGCAGTACTTC. The chain employs TRBV29-1 and TRBJ2-7; TRBD1 matches at 8 bases. The ends lost 6 bases at V and 0 bases at J; junction bases unmatched: 7. This CDR3 region has 14 residues. Germline-derived CDR1 and CDR2 are SQVTM and ANQGSEA.

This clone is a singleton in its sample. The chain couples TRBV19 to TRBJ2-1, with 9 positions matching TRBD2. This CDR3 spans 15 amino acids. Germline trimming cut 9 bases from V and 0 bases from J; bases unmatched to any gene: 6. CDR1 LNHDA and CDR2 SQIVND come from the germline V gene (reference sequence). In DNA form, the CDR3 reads TGTGCCAGCGGCGGGAGGGCCCTCTCCTACAATGAGCAGTTCTTC. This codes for CASGGRALSYNEQFF.